This T cell receptor (beta chain) was sequenced for a study of T cell responses to AZD1222 COVID-19 vaccine. This table comes from immunoSEQ multiplex PCR, and its TCRdb copy is limited to in-frame clones, with some not included. The sample holds about 89,000 clones; over 75% are singletons and the top ten take about 5.5%. This CDR3 is 12 amino acids long. Trimming left V 3 bases short and J 7 bases short, with 6 bases between. Germline V gives CDR1 LGHNA, CDR2 YNFKEQ. Findings and caveats of the study: Mapped onto spike, vaccine-associated CD4 TCRs spanned it and were dominant at 160-218 and 743-854. Repertoire samples came only from after the peak T cell response. Of the AZD1222 recipients, only 5 to 7 were seropositive at baseline. Per reports, nearly half of all spike-specific TCRs target regions that are unmutated in variants.

This clone was found a few times. The antigen remains undetermined. The sequenced sample was peripheral blood, obtained 28 days after the second AZD1222 dose. The sequence was obtained from an adult who received the AZD1222 COVID-19 vaccine. The chain employs TRBV4-2 and TRBJ1-4; D unresolved. The CDR3 DNA is TGTGCCAGCAGCCAGGCCAGTGAAAAACTGTTTTTT. Protein product: CASSQASEKLFF.